In its sample, the clone carrying this T cell receptor beta chain was seen many times. The antigen is unknown. This sample is drawn from a study of T cells in Graves' hyperthyroidism and ophthalmopathy. Study in general: Any treatment followed the collection of peripheral blood at initial diagnosis. Findings and limits, study-wide: Ophthalmopathy and stable hyperthyroidism were told apart by a 13 V-J model.

The germline V gene has CDR1 MGHRA and CDR2 YSYEKL. CDR3 length: 13 amino acids. Trimming shortened V by 0 bases and J by 6 bases, and 8 bases separated the two germline ends. Patients aged 18 to 65 with hyperthyroidism were newly diagnosed, with duration under 2 months. A 10 ml volume of fresh peripheral blood provided the PBMCs. Amplified TCR beta CDR3 regions derived from RNA transcripts. The HTBI primer set drove a first-round RT-PCR of the TCR CDR3. One entry per CDR3 protein, called by TCRdb with MiXCR from the multiplex PCR reads. The sample lists 100,000 to 140,000 distinct CDR3 sequences, approximately 15% occurring once.

The sequencing input was blood. The TCR comes from a woman aged 50 to 65 with Graves' hyperthyroidism. The V gene is TRBV4-1, the J gene TRBJ1-2; D gene ambiguous. This CDR3 is CASSQDPSDGYTF. The CDR3 bases are TGCGCCAGCAGCCAAGATCCTTCTGATGGCTACACCTTC.